Sequencing of this T cell receptor beta chain was carried out in a study of blood T cell repertoires in COVID-19. Study details: COVID-19 samples collected from the United States, Italy and Spain covered acute and convalescent phases. PBMCs, B-cell-depleted T cells, or T cells provided the cDNA or gDNA that made up the material.

Original processing methods: It was from reference gene primer amplification that nucleated cell counts were estimated. The assay was immunoSEQ multiplex PCR, and TCRdb's table has in-frame clones only and misses some. The V and J calls and the clone size are those of that table, but D and trimming were determined from the DNA. Of around 300,000 clones in the sample, around 86% were seen once. Participants, about 18 to 100 years old, spanned about two dozen US areas. The material sequenced was PBMCs or T cells enriched from blood (not recorded which). This receptor was identified in a woman aged 40 to 50 who had recovered from COVID-19.

This chain's CDR3 is CASSLMGTGSNNEQFF. In DNA, the CDR3 is TGTGCCAGCAGCTTAATGGGGACAGGGAGCAACAATGAGCAGTTCTTC. The chain joins TRBV7-3 to TRBJ2-1; 9 bases agree with TRBD1. Germline CDR1 is SGHTA and CDR2 is FQGTGA. The length of the CDR3 is 16 residues. Germline trimming cut 1 base from V and 5 bases from J; bases unmatched to any gene: 6.